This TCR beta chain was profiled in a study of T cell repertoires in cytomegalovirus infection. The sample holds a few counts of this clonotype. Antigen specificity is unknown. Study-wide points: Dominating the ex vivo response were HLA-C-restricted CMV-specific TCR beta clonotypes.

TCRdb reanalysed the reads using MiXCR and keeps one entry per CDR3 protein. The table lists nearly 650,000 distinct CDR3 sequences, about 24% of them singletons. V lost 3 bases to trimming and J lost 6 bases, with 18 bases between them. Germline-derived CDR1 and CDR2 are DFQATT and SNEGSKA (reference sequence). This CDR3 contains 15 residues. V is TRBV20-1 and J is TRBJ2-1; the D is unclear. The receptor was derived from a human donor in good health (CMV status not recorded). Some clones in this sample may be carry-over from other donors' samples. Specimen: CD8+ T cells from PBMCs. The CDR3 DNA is TGCAGTGCTAGCTGGATTAGTAGCTTCGGCAATGAGCAGTTCTTC. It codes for CSASWISSFGNEQFF.